This TCR beta chain was captured in a study of cytotoxic CD8 clonotypes in ibrutinib-treated CLL. Looking at the study overall: Each sample contained, on average, roughly 250,000 productive templates and tens of thousands of productive rearrangements. Study conclusions and caveats: Circulating CD8+ T-cell counts were tracked by baseline clonality, which exceeded that of age-matched healthy donors. Shared public clonotypes were rare, and on treatment they either got smaller or stayed the same.

On this clone: What it binds is not known.

Measured with immunoSEQ multiplex PCR; TCRdb has only the in-frame clones, and not every one. In the table there are 130,000 to 150,000 clones, around 80% of which are singletons. V was shortened by 5 bases and J by 1 base, with 5 bases between the two germline ends. Germline V gene data show CDR1 as MNHEY and CDR2 as SVGAGI. The CDR3 spans 13 residues. J is TRBJ2-2 and V is TRBV6-5; D unresolved. The source material was PBMCs, sampled after 12 months of ibrutinib treatment. The sequence was collected from a human donor with chronic lymphocytic leukemia. Written as DNA, the CDR3 is TGTGCCAGCAGTGCAGGGAACACCGGGGAGCTGTTTTTT. Protein product: CASSAGNTGELFF.